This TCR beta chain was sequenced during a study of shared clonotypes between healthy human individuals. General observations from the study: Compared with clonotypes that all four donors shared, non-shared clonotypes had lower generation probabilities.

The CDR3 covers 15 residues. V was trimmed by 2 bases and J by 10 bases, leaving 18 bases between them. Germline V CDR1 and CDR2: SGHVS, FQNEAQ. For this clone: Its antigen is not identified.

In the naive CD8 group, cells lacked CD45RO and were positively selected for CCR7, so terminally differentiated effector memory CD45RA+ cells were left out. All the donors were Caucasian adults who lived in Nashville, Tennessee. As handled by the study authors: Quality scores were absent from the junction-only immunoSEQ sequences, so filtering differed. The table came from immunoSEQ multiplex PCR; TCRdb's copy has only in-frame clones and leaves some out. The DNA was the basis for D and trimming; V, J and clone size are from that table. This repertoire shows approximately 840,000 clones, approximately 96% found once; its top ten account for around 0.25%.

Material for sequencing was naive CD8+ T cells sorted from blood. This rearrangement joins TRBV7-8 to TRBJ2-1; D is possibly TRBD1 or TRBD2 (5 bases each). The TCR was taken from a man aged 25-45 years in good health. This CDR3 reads CASSLLSRGLEEQFF. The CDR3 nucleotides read TGTGCCAGCAGCTTACTCTCCCGGGGCTTAGAAGAGCAGTTCTTC.